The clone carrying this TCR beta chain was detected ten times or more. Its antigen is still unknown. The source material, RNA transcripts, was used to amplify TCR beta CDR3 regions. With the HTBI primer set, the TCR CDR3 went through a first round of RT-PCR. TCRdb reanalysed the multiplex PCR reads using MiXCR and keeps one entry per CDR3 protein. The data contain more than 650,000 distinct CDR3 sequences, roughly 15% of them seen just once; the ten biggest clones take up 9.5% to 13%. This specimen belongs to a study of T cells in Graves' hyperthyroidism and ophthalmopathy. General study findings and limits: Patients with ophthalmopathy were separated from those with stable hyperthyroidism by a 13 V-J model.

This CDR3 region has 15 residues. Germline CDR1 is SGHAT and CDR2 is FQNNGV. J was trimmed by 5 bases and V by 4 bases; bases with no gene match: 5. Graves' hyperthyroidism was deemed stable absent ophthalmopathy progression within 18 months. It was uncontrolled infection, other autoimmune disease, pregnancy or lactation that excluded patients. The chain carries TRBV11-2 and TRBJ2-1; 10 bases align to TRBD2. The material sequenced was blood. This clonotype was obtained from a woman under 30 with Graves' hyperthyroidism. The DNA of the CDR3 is TGTGCCAGCAGCTCCCTAGCGGGAGTCCACAATGAGCAGTTCTTC. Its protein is CASSSLAGVHNEQFF.